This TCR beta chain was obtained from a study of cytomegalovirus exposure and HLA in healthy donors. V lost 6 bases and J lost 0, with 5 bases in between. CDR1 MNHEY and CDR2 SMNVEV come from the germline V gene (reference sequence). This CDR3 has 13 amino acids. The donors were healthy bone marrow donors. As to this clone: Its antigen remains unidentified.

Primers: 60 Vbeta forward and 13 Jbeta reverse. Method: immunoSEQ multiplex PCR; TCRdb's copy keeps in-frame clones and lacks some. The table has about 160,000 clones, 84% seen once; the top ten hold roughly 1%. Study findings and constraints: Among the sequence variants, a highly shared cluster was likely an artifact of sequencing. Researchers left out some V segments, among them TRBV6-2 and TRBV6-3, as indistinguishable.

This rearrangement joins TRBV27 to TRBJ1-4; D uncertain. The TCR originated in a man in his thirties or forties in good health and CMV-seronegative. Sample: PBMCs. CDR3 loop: CASRAATNEKLFF. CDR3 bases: TGTGCCAGCAGGGCAGCAACTAATGAAAAACTGTTTTTT.